Here is one TCR beta chain with its context. The antigen is not known. A second PCR of about 6 to 11 cycles used a sample-barcoded 5' primer and a J-beta primer mix. Every cDNA molecule bore a tag from a template-switch adaptor containing 12 random nucleotides. Samples each returned at least 2.5 million CDR3-containing paired-end reads. Via MiXCR, TCRdb re-called the 5' RACE reads, giving one row per CDR3 protein. This table holds more than 1.4 million distinct CDR3 sequences, around 39% found once. The entry originates in a study of blood T cells in healthy people across ages. The study's findings and limits: As age increased, TCR beta diversity per million T cells fell in a roughly linear fashion.

Trimming removed 4 bases at V and 4 bases at J, with 10 bases between. The CDR3 extends over 13 amino acids. From germline, CDR1 is PRHDT and CDR2 FYEKMQ (reference sequence). The clonotype was recovered from a young woman in good health. The chain combines TRBV13 with TRBJ1-1; no clear D. Sequencing was done on a sample of blood. CDR3 in amino acids: CASSSRPGTEAFF. The CDR3 nucleotides read TGTGCCAGCAGCTCCCGACCTGGCACTGAAGCTTTCTTT. Together with reference TRBV13 and TRBJ1-1, the CDR3 gives the full variable domain: AAGVIQSPRHLIKEKRETATLKCYPIPRHDTVYWYQQGPGQDPQFLISFYEKMQSDKGSIPDRFSAQQFSDYHSELNMSSLELGDSALYFCASSSRPGTEAFFGQGTRLTVV.